The following is a TCR beta chain sequence with its context. Trimming removed 3 bases at V and 2 bases at J, with 18 bases between. CDR1 is DFQATT and CDR2 is SNEGSKA in the germline V gene (reference sequence). CDR3 size: 16 residues. The data were obtained in a study of T-cell reconstitution after alpha-beta-depleted transplantation in children. Preparation of the TCRbeta library used unique molecular identifiers. TCRdb itself ran the PCR reads through MiXCR, one entry per CDR3 protein. The sample includes about a million distinct CDR3 sequences, around 30% of them seen just once. The clonotype comes from a boy under two years old who had a stem cell transplant for SCID, so the T cells may come from the graft donor. The starting material was PBMCs, mostly from graft donor cells, obtained 360 days after TCRalphabeta/CD19-depleted stem cell transplant. The chain couples TRBV20-1 to TRBJ2-3; possibly TRBD1 for D (6 bases). CDR3 bases: TGCAGTGCTAGCGGCATCGACAGGTCCTTCACAGATACGCAGTATTTT. Translated, it gives CSASGIDRSFTDTQYF.